These T cell receptor beta chains were read from a single sample in a study of T-cell reconstitution after alpha-beta-depleted transplantation in children. TCRdb called the PCR reads again in MiXCR, with one record for every CDR3 protein. In the table there are a few hundred thousand distinct CDR3 sequences, roughly 10% of which are singletons. The specimen comprised PBMCs from the stem cell graft donor, sampled from the stem cell graft. Receptors originate from a human donor who donated a stem cell graft to a child with acute myeloid leukemia. The conserved cysteine and the conserved F or W are not part of the CDR3 here. Clone size is given for some rows only: seen once, a few or many times, or a class if the clone is expanded.

v_gene: TRBV3-1
j_gene: TRBJ2-6
abundance: few
CDR3aa: ASREKGVGANVLT

v_gene: TRBV11-2
j_gene: TRBJ1-3
abundance: NA
CDR3aa: ASSLDRRNTIY

v_gene: TRBV6-2/TRBV6-3
j_gene: TRBJ2-5
abundance: many
CDR3aa: ASSSGQGPETQY

v_gene: TRBV2
j_gene: TRBJ2-1
abundance: few
CDR3aa: AGAKEGTEQF

v_gene: TRBV6-1
j_gene: TRBJ2-4
abundance: few
CDR3aa: AGRGSAKNIQY

v_gene: TRBV20-1
j_gene: TRBJ2-3
abundance: NA
CDR3aa: SARKRGGLSTDTQY

v_gene: TRBV6-5
j_gene: TRBJ1-6
abundance: NA
CDR3aa: ASSYGESSPLH

v_gene: TRBV7-8
j_gene: TRBJ1-6
abundance: NA
CDR3aa: ASSPAGSIPLH

v_gene: TRBV15
j_gene: TRBJ2-1
abundance: few
CDR3aa: ATSRDSGYNEQF

v_gene: TRBV10-3
j_gene: TRBJ2-6
abundance: NA
CDR3aa: AISSAGGSGANVLT

v_gene: TRBV7-2
j_gene: TRBJ1-2
abundance: many
CDR3aa: ASRQQVWGLVNYGYT

v_gene: TRBV4-1
j_gene: TRBJ2-6
abundance: NA
CDR3aa: ASSPLGARGGGSGANVLT

v_gene: TRBV5-1
j_gene: TRBJ2-1
abundance: few
CDR3aa: ASSLRDMYNEQF

v_gene: TRBV10-3
j_gene: TRBJ1-2
abundance: many
CDR3aa: AIKLGTGSGYGYT

v_gene: TRBV11-2
j_gene: TRBJ2-2
abundance: few
CDR3aa: ASIPVGTLNTGELF

v_gene: TRBV6-6
j_gene: TRBJ1-5
abundance: few
CDR3aa: ASNTGNQPQH

v_gene: TRBV9
j_gene: TRBJ2-1
abundance: NA
CDR3aa: ASSVGGLERGEQF

v_gene: TRBV24-1
j_gene: TRBJ1-5
abundance: NA
CDR3aa: ATSDPLGQVDNQPQH

v_gene: TRBV4-1
j_gene: TRBJ2-7
abundance: NA
CDR3aa: ASSQEAMPYEQY

v_gene: TRBV20-1
j_gene: TRBJ2-3
abundance: NA
CDR3aa: SASFERGGATDTQY

v_gene: TRBV20-1
j_gene: TRBJ1-3
abundance: NA
CDR3aa: SARKDGYVLSGNTIY

v_gene: TRBV19
j_gene: TRBJ2-4
abundance: few
CDR3aa: ASRPGTGTAKNIQY

v_gene: TRBV9
j_gene: TRBJ2-1
abundance: NA
CDR3aa: ASSVEAGLAGGSNEQF

v_gene: TRBV6-1
j_gene: TRBJ2-7
abundance: NA
CDR3aa: ASRTAWDYEQY

v_gene: TRBV13
j_gene: TRBJ2-1
abundance: few
CDR3aa: ASSSIGTSYNEQF

v_gene: TRBV3-1
j_gene: TRBJ2-3
abundance: NA
CDR3aa: ASSQAGRGSDTQY

v_gene: TRBV10-3
j_gene: TRBJ2-2
abundance: NA
CDR3aa: AISETGVPGELF

v_gene: TRBV12-3/TRBV12-4
j_gene: TRBJ1-5
abundance: few
CDR3aa: ASSLTGGLQPQH

v_gene: TRBV20-1
j_gene: TRBJ2-4
abundance: few
CDR3aa: SATSWAGRSDQY

v_gene: TRBV29-1
j_gene: TRBJ2-2
abundance: NA
CDR3aa: SVLSLGGKGTGELF

v_gene: TRBV7-2
j_gene: TRBJ2-5
abundance: many
CDR3aa: ASSLVGTHQETQY

v_gene: TRBV5-4
j_gene: TRBJ2-3
abundance: few
CDR3aa: ASSLLAATQY

v_gene: TRBV20-1
j_gene: TRBJ2-3
abundance: few
CDR3aa: SAPPGSADTQY

v_gene: TRBV6-5
j_gene: TRBJ2-1
abundance: NA
CDR3aa: ASSYSLLASSQHNEQF

v_gene: TRBV20-1
j_gene: TRBJ2-5
abundance: NA
CDR3aa: SASRDTQAETQY

v_gene: TRBV4-2
j_gene: TRBJ2-1
abundance: NA
CDR3aa: ASSQTSFEAFRDEQF

v_gene: TRBV12-3/TRBV12-4
j_gene: TRBJ2-7
abundance: NA
CDR3aa: ASSRGGGTGEQY

v_gene: TRBV6-6
j_gene: TRBJ2-5
abundance: few
CDR3aa: ASSGGFETQY

v_gene: TRBV20-1
j_gene: TRBJ2-1
abundance: NA
CDR3aa: SATTSGGVDEQF

v_gene: TRBV20-1
j_gene: TRBJ2-5
abundance: few
CDR3aa: SARVIADPQETQY

v_gene: TRBV6-1
j_gene: TRBJ2-2
abundance: NA
CDR3aa: ASLSRDRGLNTGELF

v_gene: TRBV7-9
j_gene: TRBJ2-5
abundance: few
CDR3aa: ASSTDRAEETQY

v_gene: TRBV13
j_gene: TRBJ2-5
abundance: few
CDR3aa: ASSEGGPETQY

v_gene: TRBV5-1
j_gene: TRBJ2-5
abundance: few
CDR3aa: ASSLGPGWGETQY

v_gene: TRBV4-1
j_gene: TRBJ2-1
abundance: few
CDR3aa: ASSQEQGYEQF

v_gene: TRBV7-2
j_gene: TRBJ2-5
abundance: few
CDR3aa: ASSLDHETQY

v_gene: TRBV27
j_gene: TRBJ1-4
abundance: few
CDR3aa: ASSSGTAEKLF

v_gene: TRBV20-1
j_gene: TRBJ2-7
abundance: few
CDR3aa: SASKSASSYEQY